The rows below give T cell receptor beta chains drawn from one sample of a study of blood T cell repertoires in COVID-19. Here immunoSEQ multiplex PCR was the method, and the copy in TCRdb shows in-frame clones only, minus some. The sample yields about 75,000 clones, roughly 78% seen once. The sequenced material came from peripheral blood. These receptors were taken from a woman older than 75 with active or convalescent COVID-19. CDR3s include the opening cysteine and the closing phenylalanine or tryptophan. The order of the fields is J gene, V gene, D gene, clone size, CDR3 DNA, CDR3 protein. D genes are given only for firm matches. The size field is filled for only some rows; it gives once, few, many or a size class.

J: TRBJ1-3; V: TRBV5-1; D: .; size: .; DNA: TGCGCCAGCAGCTTGGATTTGGCTCAAAACACCATATATTTT; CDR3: CASSLDLAQNTIYF
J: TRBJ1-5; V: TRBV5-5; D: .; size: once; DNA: TGTGCCAGCAGCTTGGGGGGTGGGAGGGACAATCAGCCCCAGCATTTT; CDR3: CASSLGGGRDNQPQHF
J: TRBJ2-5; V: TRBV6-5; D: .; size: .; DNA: TGTGCCAGCAGTCGAACAGGGAAAGAGACCCAGTACTTC; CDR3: CASSRTGKETQYF
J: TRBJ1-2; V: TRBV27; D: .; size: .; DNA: TGTGCCAGCAGACCGGGACTCTCTGGCTATGGCTACACCTTC; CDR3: CASRPGLSGYGYTF
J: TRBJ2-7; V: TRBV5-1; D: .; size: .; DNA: TGCGCCAGCAGCTTGGCGGCGGGGTTAACCTACGAGCAGTACTTC; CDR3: CASSLAAGLTYEQYF
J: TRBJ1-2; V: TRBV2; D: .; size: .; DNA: TGTGCCAGCAGAGATCAGGGAATTAACTATGGCTACACCTTC; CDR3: CASRDQGINYGYTF
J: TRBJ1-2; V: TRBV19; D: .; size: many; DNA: TGTGCCAGTAGTATAGATTTGCAGACAGGAGCATATCTCTATGGCTACACCTTC; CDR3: CASSIDLQTGAYLYGYTF
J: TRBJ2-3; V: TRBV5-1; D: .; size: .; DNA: TGCGCCAGCAGCTTGGGGACTGTCCTCTATGGTGGAGATACGCAGTATTTT; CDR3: CASSLGTVLYGGDTQYF
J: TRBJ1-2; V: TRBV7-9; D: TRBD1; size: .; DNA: TGTGCCAGCAGCCCGCGGGACAGGGGTTCACAGGGCTACACCTTC; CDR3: CASSPRDRGSQGYTF
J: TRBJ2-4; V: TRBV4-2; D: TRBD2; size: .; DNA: TGTGCCAGCAGCGATAGCGGGGGTATAGCCAAAAACATTCAGTACTTC; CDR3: CASSDSGGIAKNIQYF
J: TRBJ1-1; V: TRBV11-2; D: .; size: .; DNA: TGTGCCAGCAGCTTATGGCAGGGTGACTTTGAAGCTTTCTTT; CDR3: CASSLWQGDFEAFF
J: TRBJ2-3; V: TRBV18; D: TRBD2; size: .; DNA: TGTGCCAGCTCACCTTCCCCGGGGGGGAGCACAGATACGCAGTATTTT; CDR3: CASSPSPGGSTDTQYF
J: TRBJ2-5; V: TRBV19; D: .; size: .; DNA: TGTGCCAGTAGTATAGGGGGCAAACTCCAAGAGACCCAGTACTTC; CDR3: CASSIGGKLQETQYF
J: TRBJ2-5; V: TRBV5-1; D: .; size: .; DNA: TGCGCCAGCAGCTTATCTGCGGGGGCGGGGACCCAGTACTTC; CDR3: CASSLSAGAGTQYF
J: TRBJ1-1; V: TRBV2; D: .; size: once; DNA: TGTGCCAGCAGGCCCGGAAGGGGGAATTCAAGGGATGGCACTGAAGCTTTCTTT; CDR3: CASRPGRGNSRDGTEAFF
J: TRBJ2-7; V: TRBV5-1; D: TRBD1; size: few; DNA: TGCGCCAGCAGCACCTCCGGGACAGCCTACGAGCAGTACTTC; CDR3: CASSTSGTAYEQYF
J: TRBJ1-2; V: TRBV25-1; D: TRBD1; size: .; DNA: TGTGCCAGCAGTCCACAGGGGGTCTTGGAATTCTATGGCTACACCTTC; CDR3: CASSPQGVLEFYGYTF
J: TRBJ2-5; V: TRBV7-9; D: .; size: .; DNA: TGTGCCAGCAGCTTAGGGGCAGGCAAAGAGACCCAGTACTTC; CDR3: CASSLGAGKETQYF
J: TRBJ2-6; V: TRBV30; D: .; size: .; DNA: TGTGCCTGGAGTGTACTCGGGTTTGGGGCCAACGTCCTGACTTTC; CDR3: CAWSVLGFGANVLTF
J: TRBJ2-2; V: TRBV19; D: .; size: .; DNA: TGTGCCAGTAGTATAGGTCTCAACACCGGGGAGCTGTTTTTT; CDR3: CASSIGLNTGELFF
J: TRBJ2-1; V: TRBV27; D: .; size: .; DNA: TGTGCCAGCAGTTCCATAACTAGCTCCTACAATGAGCAGTTCTTC; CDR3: CASSSITSSYNEQFF
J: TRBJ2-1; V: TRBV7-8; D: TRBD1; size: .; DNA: TGTGCCAGCAGCTTTCTGGATTGGACAGGGAGCTCCTACAATGAGCAGTTCTTC; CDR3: CASSFLDWTGSSYNEQFF
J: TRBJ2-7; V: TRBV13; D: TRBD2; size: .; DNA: TGTGCCAGCAGATACACCGGGAGGTCCTACGAGCAGTACTTC; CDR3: CASRYTGRSYEQYF
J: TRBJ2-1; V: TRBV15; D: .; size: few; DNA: TGTGCCACCTCCCCTGAAGCAGGATACAATGAGCAGTTCTTC; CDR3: CATSPEAGYNEQFF
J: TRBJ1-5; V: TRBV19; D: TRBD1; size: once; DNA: TGTGCCAGTAGTTCACCGGGACAGGGGCGGTATCAGCCCCAGCATTTT; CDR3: CASSSPGQGRYQPQHF
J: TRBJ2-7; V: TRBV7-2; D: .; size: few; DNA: TGTGCCAGCAGCGACTCCGGGACACCCTCCTACGAGCAGTACTTC; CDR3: CASSDSGTPSYEQYF
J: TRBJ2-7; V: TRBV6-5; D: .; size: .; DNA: TGTGCCAGCAATTCGGCCGGGAGCTCCTACGAGCAGTACTTC; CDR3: CASNSAGSSYEQYF
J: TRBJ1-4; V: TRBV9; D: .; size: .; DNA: TGTGCCAGCAGCGTAGGGGTCGCCAGGGGAGTGGAGAAACTGTTTTTT; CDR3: CASSVGVARGVEKLFF
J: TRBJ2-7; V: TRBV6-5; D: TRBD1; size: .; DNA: TGTGCCAGCAGCAAGCGGGACAGGGGGCGTAACGAGCAGTACTTC; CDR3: CASSKRDRGRNEQYF
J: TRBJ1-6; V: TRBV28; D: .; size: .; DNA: TGTGCCAGCAGTTCCAGAGGCGGTTATAATTCACCCCTCCACTTT; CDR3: CASSSRGGYNSPLHF
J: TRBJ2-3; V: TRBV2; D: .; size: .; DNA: TGTGCCAGCAGGGGGGCAGGCACAGATACGCAGTATTTT; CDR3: CASRGAGTDTQYF
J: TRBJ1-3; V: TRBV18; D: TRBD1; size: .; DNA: TGTGCCAGCTCACTTCGACAGGGCTCTGGAAACACCATATATTTT; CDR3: CASSLRQGSGNTIYF
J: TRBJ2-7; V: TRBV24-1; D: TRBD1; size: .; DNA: TGTGCCACCAGTGATCCGGGACAGGGCGCCTACGAGCAGTACTTC; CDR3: CATSDPGQGAYEQYF
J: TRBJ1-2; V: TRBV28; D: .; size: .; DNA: TGTGCCAGCAATAATCCCGGGAGGGTCTATGGCTACACCTTC; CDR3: CASNNPGRVYGYTF
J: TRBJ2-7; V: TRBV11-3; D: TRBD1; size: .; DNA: TGTGCCAGCAGCTTAACCGGGACAGGTGACTACGAGCAGTACTTC; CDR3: CASSLTGTGDYEQYF
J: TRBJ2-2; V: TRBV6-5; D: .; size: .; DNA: TGTGCCAGCAGTTACTCGAATAGCAGGGAGCTGTTTTTT; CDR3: CASSYSNSRELFF
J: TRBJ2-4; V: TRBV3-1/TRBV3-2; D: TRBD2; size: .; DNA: TGTGCCAGCAGCCAATGGGCGGGGGGAGCCAAAAACATTCAGTACTTC; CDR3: CASSQWAGGAKNIQYF
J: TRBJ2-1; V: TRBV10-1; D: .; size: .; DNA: TGCGCCAGCAGTGAGGGGCTAGCTGTTGAGCAGTTCTTC; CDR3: CASSEGLAVEQFF
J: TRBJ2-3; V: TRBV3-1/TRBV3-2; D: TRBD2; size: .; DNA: TGTGCCAGCAGCCTAACTAGCGGGGCCACGCATACGCAGTATTTT; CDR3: CASSLTSGATHTQYF
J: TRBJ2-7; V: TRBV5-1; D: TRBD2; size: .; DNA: TGCGCCAGCACCCCGGGGGGTAACCGGGCGGGGTCCTACGAGCAGTACTTC; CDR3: CASTPGGNRAGSYEQYF
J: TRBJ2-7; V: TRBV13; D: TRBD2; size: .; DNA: TGTGCCAGCAGCTCCAGGACTAGCGGGGCGTTTAGCTCCTACGAGCAGTACTTC; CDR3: CASSSRTSGAFSSYEQYF
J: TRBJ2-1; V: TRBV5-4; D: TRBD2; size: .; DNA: TGTGCCAGCAGCTCGGCGCTAGGCGGGAGTTACAATGAGCAGTTCTTC; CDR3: CASSSALGGSYNEQFF
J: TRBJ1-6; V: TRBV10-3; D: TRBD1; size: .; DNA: TGTGCCATCAGGGCTGGGACAGGCAATTCACCCCTCCACTTT; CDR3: CAIRAGTGNSPLHF
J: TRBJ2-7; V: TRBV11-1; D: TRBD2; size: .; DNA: TGTGCCAGCAGCTTAGGATACAGCGGGAGTCTCGAGCAGTACTTC; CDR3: CASSLGYSGSLEQYF
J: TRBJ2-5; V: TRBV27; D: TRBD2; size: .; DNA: TGTGCCAGCAGTCGTCGGGAGGGTAAAGAGACCCAGTACTTC; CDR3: CASSRREGKETQYF
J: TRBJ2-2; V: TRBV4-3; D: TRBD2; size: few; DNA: TGCGCCAGCAGCATGAGGACTAGCGGGATCGGGGAGCTGTTTTTT; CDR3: CASSMRTSGIGELFF
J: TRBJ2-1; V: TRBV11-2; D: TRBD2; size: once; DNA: TGTGCCAGCAGCGCACTAGCGGGACCCTACAATGAGCAGTTCTTC; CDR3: CASSALAGPYNEQFF
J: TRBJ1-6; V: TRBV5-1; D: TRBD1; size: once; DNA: TGCGCCAGCAGCCCGGGACAGGGACTACTTAATAATTCACCCCTCCACTTT; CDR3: CASSPGQGLLNNSPLHF
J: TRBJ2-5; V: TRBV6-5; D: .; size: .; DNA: TGTGCCAGCAGTTACGCCGGGTACCAAGAGACCCAGTACTTC; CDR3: CASSYAGYQETQYF
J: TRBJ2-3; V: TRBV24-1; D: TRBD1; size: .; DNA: TGTGCCACCAGTGATTCCCAAACAGGGGTCACAGATACGCAGTATTTT; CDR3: CATSDSQTGVTDTQYF
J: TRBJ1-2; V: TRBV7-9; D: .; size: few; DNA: TGTGCCAGCAGCTTACAGACAAGTGGCTACACCTTC; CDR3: CASSLQTSGYTF
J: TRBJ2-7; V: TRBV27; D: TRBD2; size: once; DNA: TGTGCCAGCAGTTTATACCCCTCAGGGGTAGCGGGAGCTTACGACGAGCAGTACTTC; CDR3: CASSLYPSGVAGAYDEQYF
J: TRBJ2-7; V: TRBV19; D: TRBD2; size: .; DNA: TGTGCCAGTAGTCCGAGGACTAGCTACGAGCAGTACTTC; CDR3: CASSPRTSYEQYF
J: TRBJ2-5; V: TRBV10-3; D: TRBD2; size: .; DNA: TGTGCCATCAGGCGGGGGGGCGGGATCCAAGAGACCCAGTACTTC; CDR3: CAIRRGGGIQETQYF